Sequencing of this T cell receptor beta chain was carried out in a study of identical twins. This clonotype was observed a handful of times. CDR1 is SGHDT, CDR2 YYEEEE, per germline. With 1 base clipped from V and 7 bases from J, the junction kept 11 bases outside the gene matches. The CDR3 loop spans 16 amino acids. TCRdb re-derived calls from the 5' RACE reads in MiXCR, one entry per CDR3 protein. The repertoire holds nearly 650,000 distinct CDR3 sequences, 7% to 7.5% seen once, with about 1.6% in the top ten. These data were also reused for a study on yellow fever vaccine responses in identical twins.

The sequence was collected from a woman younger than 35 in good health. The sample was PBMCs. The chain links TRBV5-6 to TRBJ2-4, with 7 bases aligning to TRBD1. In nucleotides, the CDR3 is TGTGCCAGCAGCTTGATGGGACCGGGACAGCGTAACATTCAGTACTTC. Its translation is CASSLMGPGQRNIQYF.